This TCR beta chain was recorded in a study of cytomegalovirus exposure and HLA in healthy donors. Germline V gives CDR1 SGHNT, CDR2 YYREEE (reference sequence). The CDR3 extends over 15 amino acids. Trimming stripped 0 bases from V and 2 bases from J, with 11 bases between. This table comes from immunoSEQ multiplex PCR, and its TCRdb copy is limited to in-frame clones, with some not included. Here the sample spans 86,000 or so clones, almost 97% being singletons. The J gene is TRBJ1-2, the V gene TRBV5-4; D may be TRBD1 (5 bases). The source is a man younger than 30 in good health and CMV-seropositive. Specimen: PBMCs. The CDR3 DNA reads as TGTGCCAGCAGCTTGGTGGGGGGGTCGAACTATGGCTACACCTTC. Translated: CASSLVGGSNYGYTF. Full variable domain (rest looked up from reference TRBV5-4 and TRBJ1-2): ETGVTQSPTHLIKTRGQQVTLRCSSQSGHNTVSWYQQALGQGPQFIFQYYREEENGRGNFPPRFSGLQFPNYSSELNVNALELDDSALYLCASSLVGGSNYGYTFGSGTRLTVV.